This T cell receptor (beta chain) was observed in a study of Tregs in tolerant kidney transplant recipients. The table came from immunoSEQ multiplex PCR; TCRdb's copy has only in-frame clones and leaves some out. Its table records about 30,000 clones. Unstimulated regulatory T cells (CD4+CD25+CD127-), CD4+CD25- non-regulatory cells, CD4 and CD8 cells were FACS-sorted from thawed PBMCs. Overall study findings and caveats: Activated donor B cell expansion appeared to reveal the most relevant donor-specific TCRbeta repertoire. Changing PCR primers prevented nucleotide comparison between some patients' samples.

In regard to this clone: Its antigen is still unknown.

Source: CD8+ T cells from blood, taken before the transplant. The clonotype was recovered from a human donor who received a combined kidney and bone marrow transplant.

This CDR3 is CSVDLGSYEQYF. The CDR3 DNA, read in part, is TGCAGCGTTGATCTCGGTAGCTACGAG. This chain uses TRBV29-1 with TRBJ2-7; D not resolved. The read ends 3 residues before the CDR3 terminus; that terminus is restored from the germline J gene. Trimming removed 3 bases at V and 3 bases at J, with 9 bases between. Germline values: CDR1 SQVTM, CDR2 ANQGSEA. CDR3 length: 12 amino acids.